This is a list of T cell receptor beta chains from one sample in a study of T cell repertoires in cytomegalovirus infection. Each CDR3 protein is one row after TCRdb ran MiXCR on the reads. The data contain more than 400,000 distinct CDR3 sequences, about 25% of them singletons. Sequencing was performed on PBMCs. The origin of the receptors is a human donor in good health (CMV status not recorded). Some clones in this sample may be carry-over from other donors' samples. Each CDR3 is given with its conserved first and last residue. Each record gives: J gene, CDR3 length, clone size, D gene, V gene, CDR3 protein, CDR3 DNA. The D gene is left open where the match is weak. Clone size is given for some rows only: seen once, a few or many times, or a class if the clone is expanded.

J gene: TRBJ2-1; CDR3 length: 12; clone size: many; D gene: .; V gene: TRBV7-2; CDR3 protein: CASSLVGAGQFF; CDR3 DNA: TGTGCCAGCAGCTTAGTTGGCGCTGGGCAGTTCTTC
J gene: TRBJ2-1; CDR3 length: 15; clone size: many; D gene: .; V gene: TRBV7-6; CDR3 protein: CASSSEQGPYNEQFF; CDR3 DNA: TGTGCCAGCAGCTCAGAACAGGGCCCCTACAATGAGCAGTTCTTC
J gene: TRBJ2-7; CDR3 length: 15; clone size: .; D gene: .; V gene: TRBV4-3; CDR3 protein: CASSQVEDLSYEQYF; CDR3 DNA: TGCGCCAGCAGCCAAGTGGAGGACCTTTCCTACGAGCAGTACTTC
J gene: TRBJ2-4; CDR3 length: 15; clone size: few; D gene: TRBD2; V gene: TRBV5-4; CDR3 protein: CASSRLGGAKNIQYF; CDR3 DNA: TGTGCCAGCAGCCGGCTGGGGGGGGCCAAAAACATTCAGTACTTC
J gene: TRBJ2-2; CDR3 length: 16; clone size: .; D gene: .; V gene: TRBV7-9; CDR3 protein: CASSFLAGARDGELFF; CDR3 DNA: TGTGCCAGCAGCTTTTTGGCGGGGGCCCGGGACGGGGAGCTGTTTTTT
J gene: TRBJ2-7; CDR3 length: 16; clone size: .; D gene: .; V gene: TRBV27; CDR3 protein: CASSFRSRGESYEQYF; CDR3 DNA: TGTGCCAGCAGTTTTAGGTCCAGGGGCGAATCCTACGAGCAGTACTTC
J gene: TRBJ2-2; CDR3 length: 14; clone size: .; D gene: TRBD2; V gene: TRBV2; CDR3 protein: CASTPREGIGELFF; CDR3 DNA: TGTGCCAGCACTCCACGGGAGGGGATCGGGGAGCTGTTTTTT
J gene: TRBJ2-1; CDR3 length: 16; clone size: .; D gene: .; V gene: TRBV11-2; CDR3 protein: CASSLVSTRARGEQFF; CDR3 DNA: TGTGCCAGCAGCTTAGTATCAACGCGAGCCAGGGGTGAGCAGTTCTTC
J gene: TRBJ1-5; CDR3 length: 14; clone size: .; D gene: .; V gene: TRBV20-1; CDR3 protein: CSARVGQSNQPQHF; CDR3 DNA: TGCAGTGCTAGAGTAGGACAGAGCAATCAGCCCCAGCATTTT
J gene: TRBJ2-1; CDR3 length: 15; clone size: .; D gene: TRBD2; V gene: TRBV27; CDR3 protein: CASSPLGTSGYLQFF; CDR3 DNA: TGTGCCAGCAGTCCCCTGGGGACTAGCGGATACTTACAGTTCTTC
J gene: TRBJ1-1; CDR3 length: 14; clone size: few; D gene: .; V gene: TRBV5-4; CDR3 protein: CASSLAYGDTEAFF; CDR3 DNA: TGTGCCAGCAGCTTGGCCTATGGGGACACTGAAGCTTTCTTT
J gene: TRBJ2-1; CDR3 length: 16; clone size: .; D gene: .; V gene: TRBV20-1; CDR3 protein: CSARSLALQKGDEQFF; CDR3 DNA: TGCAGTGCTAGGTCTCTAGCCCTACAAAAAGGCGATGAGCAGTTCTTC
J gene: TRBJ1-1; CDR3 length: 13; clone size: few; D gene: .; V gene: TRBV7-2; CDR3 protein: CASSPRVSGEAFF; CDR3 DNA: TGTGCCAGCAGCCCCCGGGTGTCGGGTGAAGCTTTCTTT
J gene: TRBJ2-1; CDR3 length: 15; clone size: .; D gene: TRBD2; V gene: TRBV6-1; CDR3 protein: CASSESGRRYNEQFF; CDR3 DNA: TGTGCCAGCAGTGAAAGCGGGAGGCGCTACAATGAGCAGTTCTTC
J gene: TRBJ2-1; CDR3 length: 14; clone size: .; D gene: .; V gene: TRBV19; CDR3 protein: CASRSGPTLGEQFF; CDR3 DNA: TGTGCCAGCAGGAGCGGGCCCACCCTGGGTGAGCAGTTCTTC
J gene: TRBJ1-4; CDR3 length: 15; clone size: .; D gene: .; V gene: TRBV20-1; CDR3 protein: CSARPPWGQNEKLFF; CDR3 DNA: TGCAGTGCCAGACCCCCCTGGGGGCAGAATGAAAAACTGTTTTTT
J gene: TRBJ2-3; CDR3 length: 13; clone size: .; D gene: .; V gene: TRBV20-1; CDR3 protein: CSASEGSTDTQYF; CDR3 DNA: TGCAGTGCTAGCGAGGGTAGCACAGATACGCAGTATTTT
J gene: TRBJ2-7; CDR3 length: 14; clone size: many; D gene: TRBD2; V gene: TRBV7-2; CDR3 protein: CASSFSSGDYEQYF; CDR3 DNA: TGTGCCAGCAGCTTTTCTAGCGGGGACTACGAGCAGTACTTC
J gene: TRBJ2-1; CDR3 length: 15; clone size: many; D gene: TRBD2; V gene: TRBV7-2; CDR3 protein: CASSLGGGRANEQFF; CDR3 DNA: TGTGCCAGCAGCTTAGGGGGCGGGAGGGCCAATGAGCAGTTCTTC
J gene: TRBJ2-7; CDR3 length: 12; clone size: .; D gene: .; V gene: TRBV29-1; CDR3 protein: CSVSTTPYEQYF; CDR3 DNA: TGCAGCGTTTCTACTACTCCGTACGAGCAGTACTTC
J gene: TRBJ2-5; CDR3 length: 15; clone size: medium-sized; D gene: .; V gene: TRBV7-2; CDR3 protein: CASSLVDRSQETQYF; CDR3 DNA: TGTGCCAGCAGCTTAGTCGATCGGTCCCAAGAGACCCAGTACTTC
J gene: TRBJ1-2; CDR3 length: 15; clone size: .; D gene: .; V gene: TRBV5-4; CDR3 protein: CASSQPLQGNYGYTF; CDR3 DNA: TGTGCCAGCAGCCAGCCACTACAGGGAAACTATGGCTACACCTTC
J gene: TRBJ2-2; CDR3 length: 16; clone size: few; D gene: TRBD2; V gene: TRBV19; CDR3 protein: CASSFASGVNTGELFF; CDR3 DNA: TGTGCCAGTAGTTTCGCTAGCGGGGTTAACACCGGGGAGCTGTTTTTT
J gene: TRBJ2-5; CDR3 length: 14; clone size: .; D gene: TRBD1; V gene: TRBV6-1; CDR3 protein: CASRAGQGQETQYF; CDR3 DNA: TGTGCCAGCAGGGCTGGACAGGGCCAAGAGACCCAGTACTTC
J gene: TRBJ2-3; CDR3 length: 17; clone size: .; D gene: TRBD2; V gene: TRBV4-3; CDR3 protein: CASSQGTSGSGADTQYF; CDR3 DNA: TGCGCCAGCAGCCAAGGGACTAGCGGGAGCGGGGCAGATACGCAGTATTTT
J gene: TRBJ2-5; CDR3 length: 15; clone size: few; D gene: TRBD2; V gene: TRBV5-4; CDR3 protein: CASSLELASQETQYF; CDR3 DNA: TGTGCCAGCAGCTTGGAACTAGCGTCGCAAGAGACCCAGTACTTC
J gene: TRBJ2-5; CDR3 length: 14; clone size: .; D gene: TRBD2; V gene: TRBV12-3/TRBV12-4; CDR3 protein: CASSLGLAWKTQYF; CDR3 DNA: TGTGCCAGCAGCTTGGGACTAGCGTGGAAGACCCAGTACTTC
J gene: TRBJ1-4; CDR3 length: 15; clone size: .; D gene: .; V gene: TRBV28; CDR3 protein: CASSVLEGRDEKLFF; CDR3 DNA: TGTGCCAGCAGTGTCCTAGAGGGACGGGATGAAAAACTGTTTTTT
J gene: TRBJ2-7; CDR3 length: 14; clone size: many; D gene: .; V gene: TRBV5-1; CDR3 protein: CASSLDPGSYEQYF; CDR3 DNA: TGCGCCAGCAGCTTGGATCCGGGAAGCTACGAGCAGTACTTC